This passage covers 14 T cell receptor beta chains from one sample sequenced in a study of monozygotic twins with inflammatory bowel disease. TCRdb reworked the 5' RACE reads into one entry per CDR3 protein, no DNA. The listing records 350,000 to 550,000 distinct CDR3 sequences. Sequencing was performed on blood. These receptors came from a human donor with ulcerative colitis or Crohn's disease, or a healthy co-twin of an affected twin (not recorded which).

The chain links TRBV6-1 to TRBJ2-1; there is no DNA to check the TCRdb D call of TRBD2. CDR3 length: 17 amino acids. The V gene's germline CDR1 is MNHNS and CDR2 SASEGT. The CDR3 region is CASSEVGPAGGRGEQFF.

The genes are TRBV25-1 and TRBJ1-1; TCRdb lists TRBD1, though no DNA is available to test this call. This CDR3 contains 14 residues. Per germline, CDR1 MGHDK and CDR2 SYGVNS. CDR3 sequence: CASSEAGATTEAFF.

The chain carries TRBV5-1 and TRBJ1-6; TCRdb reports TRBD1, a call that lacks DNA to check it against. This CDR3 is 14 amino acids long. CDR1 SGHRS and CDR2 YFSETQ come from the germline V gene. CDR3: CASSLESGSSPLHF. The whole variable domain, remainder taken from reference TRBV5-1 and TRBJ1-6, is KAGVTQTPRYLIKTRGQQVTLSCSPISGHRSVSWYQQTPGQGLQFLFEYFSETQRNKGNFPGRFSGRQFSNSRSEMNVSTLELGDSALYLCASSLESGSSPLHFGNGTRLTVT.

This rearrangement joins TRBV5-1 to TRBJ2-1; absent DNA, TCRdb's TRBD2 call cannot be checked. CDR1 SGHRS and CDR2 YFSETQ come from the germline V gene. The CDR3 sequence is 15 residues long. The CDR3: CASSLEASGGNEQFF.

The chain joins TRBV7-2 to TRBJ2-5; absent DNA, TCRdb's TRBD2 call cannot be checked. Germline-derived CDR1 and CDR2 are SGHTA and FQGNSA. CDR3 length: 16 amino acids. The CDR3 is CASSLAPVTSLETQYF. The variable domain in full, with the rest retrieved from reference TRBV7-2 and TRBJ2-5, is GAGVSQSPSNKVTEKGKDVELRCDPISGHTALYWYRQSLGQGLEFLIYFQGNSAPDKSGLPSDRFSAERTGGSVSTLTIQRTQQEDSAVYLCASSLAPVTSLETQYFGPGTRLLVL.

The chain employs TRBV28 and TRBJ2-1. The CDR3 totals 14 residues. Per germline, CDR1 MDHEN and CDR2 SYDVKM. The CDR3 sequence: CATGLTSSYNEQFF. Complete variable domain (other parts from reference TRBV28 and TRBJ2-1): DVKVTQSSRYLVKRTGEKVFLECVQDMDHENMFWYRQDPGLGLRLIYFSYDVKMKEKGDIPEGYSVSREKKERFSLILESASTNQTSMYLCATGLTSSYNEQFFGPGTRLTVL.

CDR3 amino acids: CASSPDTGAVAGLRDTQYF. The J gene is TRBJ2-3, the V gene TRBV11-2; TCRdb gives TRBD1 as the D gene, but with no DNA this cannot be confirmed. The CDR3 extends over 19 amino acids. Germline values: CDR1 SGHAT, CDR2 FQNNGV. Complete variable domain (other parts from reference TRBV11-2 and TRBJ2-3): EAGVAQSPRYKIIEKRQSVAFWCNPISGHATLYWYQQILGQGPKLLIQFQNNGVVDDSQLPKDRFSAERLKGVDSTLKIQPAKLEDSAVYLCASSPDTGAVAGLRDTQYFGPGTRLTVL.

The chain links TRBV29-1 to TRBJ2-4; absent DNA, TCRdb's TRBD1 call cannot be checked. The CDR3 consists of 14 residues. CDR1 is SQVTM and CDR2 is ANQGSEA in the germline V gene. CDR3 sequence reads: CSVERGQGVDIQYF. The whole variable domain, filled in from reference TRBV29-1 and TRBJ2-4, reads SAVISQKPSRDICQRGTSLTIQCQVDSQVTMMFWYRQQPGQSLTLIATANQGSEATYESGFVIDKFPISRPNLTFSTLTVSNMSPEDSSIYLCSVERGQGVDIQYFGAGTRLSVL.

V usage is TRBV3-1 and J usage is TRBJ2-5. The CDR3 loop spans 16 amino acids. CDR1 is LGHDT and CDR2 is YNNKEL in the germline V gene (reference sequence). The CDR3: CASSPHVWEYLETQYF.

The chain carries TRBV6-2 or TRBV6-3 and TRBJ1-5; as DNA is missing, the TRBD1 call by TCRdb cannot be tested. The CDR3 length is 17 residues. Germline CDR1 reads MNHEY; CDR2 reads SVGEGT. CDR3 in amino acids: CASMSGARQGAYQPQHF.

The chain joins TRBV6-2 or TRBV6-3 to TRBJ2-2. The CDR3 spans 11 residues. CDR1 is MNHEY, CDR2 SVGEGT, per germline. The CDR3 loop is CASSSVGELFF.

The rearrangement links TRBV6-6 to TRBJ2-7. Germline CDR1 is MNHNY and CDR2 is SVGAGI (reference sequence). The CDR3 runs 11 residues. CDR3 residues: CASRYAYEQYF.

The J gene is TRBJ2-2, the V gene TRBV12-3 or TRBV12-4; lacking DNA, the TRBD1 call made by TCRdb goes unchecked. There are 15 residues in the CDR3. CDR3 region: CASSTGPLRAGELFF.

V usage is TRBV28 and J usage is TRBJ2-7; there is no DNA to check the TCRdb D call of TRBD1. CDR1 is MDHEN and CDR2 is SYDVKM in the germline V gene. There are 13 residues in the CDR3. CDR3 protein: CASSYRGGDEQYF.